One sample yielded the 11 T cell receptor beta chains listed below, sequenced in a study of blood T cell repertoires in COVID-19. The method was immunoSEQ multiplex PCR; TCRdb's version includes in-frame clones alone and lacks a portion of them. The profile covers about 120,000 clones, with more than 90% appearing a single time and about 3.5% taken by the ten largest. The sample taken for sequencing was peripheral blood. All receptors derive from a man aged 50-60 years with active COVID-19.

The chain employs TRBV6-1 and TRBJ1-2; D remains ambiguous. CDR1 is MNHNS and CDR2 is SASEGT in the germline V gene. V was cut by 2 bases and J by 4 bases, with 14 bases left in between. The CDR3 length is 15 residues. The CDR3 spells CASSERTLGGYGYTF. For the CDR3, the DNA is TGTGCCAGCAGTGAAAGGACTCTGGGCGGCTATGGCTACACCTTC.

The chain carries TRBV2 and TRBJ2-3, with 8 positions matching TRBD2. V lost 9 bases, J lost 2 bases, and 10 bases stayed unmatched. CDR1 SNHLY and CDR2 FYNNEI come from the germline V gene. CDR3 length: 15 residues. The CDR3 nucleotides read TGTGCCAGAACCCCCCGCGGGGGGTCCACAGATACGCAGTATTTT. Translating it yields CARTPRGGSTDTQYF.

This clone showed up just once. This chain connects TRBV6-6 to TRBJ1-6; TRBD1 matches at 7 bases. Germline values: CDR1 MNHNY, CDR2 SVGAGI (reference sequence). The CDR3 is 14 residues long. Germline trimming cut 6 bases from V and 10 bases from J; bases unmatched to any gene: 9. The chain's CDR3 is CASRTGPEGSPLHF. CDR3 bases: TGTGCCAGCAGGACAGGGCCGGAAGGATCACCCCTCCACTTT.

The rearrangement uses TRBV7-7 and TRBJ2-1; 9 nucleotides agree with TRBD2. This CDR3 contains 16 residues. The V segment lost 1 base and the J segment 2 bases; nucleotides outside the gene matches: 3. Germline V gene lookup returns CDR1 SSHAT and CDR2 FNYEAQ (reference sequence). In DNA, the CDR3 is TGTGCCAGCAGCTTAGGGGCTAGCGGGACCTACAATGAGCAGTTCTTC. Protein sequence: CASSLGASGTYNEQFF.

V usage is TRBV6-2 or TRBV6-3 and J usage is TRBJ2-2, with TRBD2 as a possible D gene (6 bases). Trimming removed 2 bases from V and 4 bases from J, with 14 bases in between. This CDR3 is built from 16 residues. Germline loops: CDR1 MNHEY, CDR2 SVGEGT. The CDR3 region is CASSYRGTSTTGELFF. In DNA form, the CDR3 reads TGTGCCAGCAGTTACCGCGGGACTTCTACCACCGGGGAGCTGTTTTTT.

The chain employs TRBV5-5 and TRBJ2-7; the match to TRBD1 covers 8 bases. J gave up 5 bases and V 2 bases, and 15 bases lay outside the gene matches. This CDR3 is 17 amino acids long. CDR1 SGHKS and CDR2 YYEKEE come from the germline V gene (reference sequence). The CDR3 DNA sequence: TGTGCCAGCAGCTTAAGGACAGGGTCCGCGGTAGTCCACGAGCAGTACTTC. Amino acids: CASSLRTGSAVVHEQYF.

The gene calls are TRBV18 and TRBJ2-5; 7 bases match TRBD1. The CDR3 runs 15 residues. The ends lost 6 bases at V and 2 bases at J; junction bases unmatched: 9. The germline CDR1 and CDR2 sequences are KGHSH and LQKENI. This chain's CDR3 is CASSSGGDRQETQYF. The CDR3 DNA follows: TGTGCCAGCTCCTCAGGGGGTGACAGACAAGAGACCCAGTACTTC.

The chain is built from TRBV3-1 (or the pseudogene TRBV3-2) and TRBJ1-3, with D perhaps TRBD1 (6 bases). Trimming removed 5 bases at V and 4 bases at J, with 9 bases between. The CDR3 runs 13 residues. Germline loops: CDR1 LGHDT, CDR2 YNNKEL (reference sequence). As DNA, the CDR3 is TGTGCCAGCAGCGGGACATCAGGAAACACCATATATTTT. Its translation: CASSGTSGNTIYF.

V and J are TRBV2 and TRBJ2-1, with TRBD2 as a possible D gene (5 bases). This CDR3 spans 16 amino acids. The V end was cut by 5 bases, the J end by 0 bases, with 14 bases between. Germline CDR1 reads SNHLY; CDR2 reads FYNNEI. The CDR3 loop reads CASSWRLSSSYNEQFF. CDR3 DNA: TGTGCCAGCAGTTGGAGACTATCTAGCTCCTACAATGAGCAGTTCTTC.

The chain couples TRBV7-2 to TRBJ2-7; possible D gene TRBD2, 6 bases. From germline, CDR1 is SGHTA and CDR2 FQGNSA. This CDR3 is 15 amino acids long. Trimming took 3 bases from V and 1 from J, leaving 13 bases between them. The CDR3 DNA follows: TGTGCCAGCAGCTTTTCCGCGGGGTTTTCCTACGAGCAGTACTTC. This translates into CASSFSAGFSYEQYF.

The CDR3 coding sequence is TGTGCCAGCGGGACAGTCCAAGAGACCCAGTACTTC. Amino acids: CASGTVQETQYF. This rearrangement joins TRBV3-1 (or the pseudogene TRBV3-2) to TRBJ2-5, with 7 bases matching TRBD1. CDR1 LGHDT and CDR2 YNNKEL come from the germline V gene (reference sequence). The CDR3 length is 12 residues. Trimming cost V 8 bases and J 1 base; bases outside gene matches: 1.